Below are 10 T cell receptor beta chains sequenced from a single sample in a study of cytomegalovirus exposure and HLA in healthy donors. A multiplex PCR was run with 60 Vbeta primers and 13 Jbeta primers. The data were produced by immunoSEQ multiplex PCR, yet TCRdb's version contains in-frame clones alone and is incomplete. This repertoire shows 90,000 to 120,000 clones, more than 65% found once; its top ten account for around 2%. The sample consisted of PBMCs. The receptors derive from a man younger than 40 in good health and CMV-seronegative.

The chain is built from TRBV5-1 and TRBJ1-2; D uncertain. CDR1 is SGHRS and CDR2 is YFSETQ in the germline V gene. This CDR3 comprises 14 residues. V was trimmed by 4 bases and J by 5 bases, leaving 15 bases between them. As DNA, the CDR3 is TGCGCCAGCAGCCCCGGGGAACAAAATTATGGCTACACCTTC. Its translation: CASSPGEQNYGYTF.

V and J are TRBV9 and TRBJ1-1; 9 positions agree with TRBD1. CDR1 SGDLS and CDR2 YYNGEE come from the germline V gene. CDR3 size: 14 residues. V shed 3 bases, J shed 4 bases, and the junction held 4 bases outside the gene matches. This CDR3 is CASSGRDRATEAFF. The CDR3 bases are TGTGCCAGCAGCGGCCGGGACAGGGCCACTGAAGCTTTCTTT.

V and J are TRBV7-3 and TRBJ1-1; a weak D match, TRBD1 (5 bases). Germline V gene sequence: CDR1 SGHTA, CDR2 FQGTGA. There are 13 residues in the CDR3. V lost 5 bases, J lost 5 bases, and 12 bases lay in between. The CDR3 sequence: CASSHGGWTEAFF. The CDR3 DNA reads TGTGCCAGCAGCCACGGGGGGTGGACTGAAGCTTTCTTT. Using reference TRBV7-3 and TRBJ1-1 for the parts outside the CDR3, the full variable domain is GAGVSQTPSNKVTEKGKYVELRCDPISGHTALYWYRQSLGQGPEFLIYFQGTGAADDSGLPNDRFFAVRPEGSVSTLKIQRTERGDSAVYLCASSHGGWTEAFFGQGTRLTVV.

The chain joins TRBV5-5 to TRBJ2-7; TRBD2 matches at 9 bases. The CDR3 is made up of 14 amino acids. The germline V gene encodes CDR1 SGHKS and CDR2 YYEKEE (reference sequence). V lost 0 bases to trimming and J lost 4 bases; unmatched junction nucleotides: 2. The CDR3 DNA sequence: TGTGCCAGCAGCTTGGCTAGCGGGGTGTACGAGCAGTACTTC. It translates to CASSLASGVYEQYF. Together with reference TRBV5-5 and TRBJ2-7, the CDR3 gives the full variable domain: DAGVTQSPTHLIKTRGQQVTLRCSPISGHKSVSWYQQVLGQGPQFIFQYYEKEERGRGNFPDRFSARQFPNYSSELNVNALLLGDSALYLCASSLASGVYEQYFGPGTRLTVT.

The V gene is TRBV9, the J gene TRBJ1-1; D uncertain. Germline assignment: CDR1 SGDLS and CDR2 YYNGEE. Deletions cut 4 bases from V and 4 bases from J, with 14 bases between. CDR3 length equals 14 residues. CDR3 DNA: TGTGCCAGCAGCCCTAGCCGGGCGTCCACTGAAGCTTTCTTT. It translates to CASSPSRASTEAFF.

The chain employs TRBV6-5 and TRBJ1-2; 11 bases align to TRBD1. V lost 8 bases to trimming and J lost 7 bases; unmatched junction nucleotides: 12. The length of the CDR3 is 15 residues. CDR1 and CDR2 (germline): MNHEY, SVGAGI. DNA of the CDR3: TGTGCCAGCGGCCGGACAGGGGGCCTGAGAGTTGGCTACACCTTC. Translation gives CASGRTGGLRVGYTF.

CDR3 nucleotide sequence: TGCGCCAGCAGCTTGGAAAGGGACACGCATGGCTACACCTTC. Residues: CASSLERDTHGYTF. V is TRBV5-1 and J is TRBJ1-2; D may be TRBD1 (6 bases). V was cut by 0 bases and J by 6 bases, with 12 bases left in between. This CDR3 comprises 14 residues. CDR1 and CDR2 from the germline V gene are SGHRS and YFSETQ.

The chain links TRBV11-2 to TRBJ2-7; D might be TRBD2 (5 bases). V dropped 5 bases and J dropped 6 bases, with 11 bases sitting between them. The CDR3 sequence is 12 residues long. Germline V gives CDR1 SGHAT, CDR2 FQNNGV. The CDR3 DNA is TGTGCCAGCAGCCCGAGACTAATCGAGCAGTACTTC. Its translation is CASSPRLIEQYF.

The chain combines TRBV9 with TRBJ2-5; D not certain. V was shortened by 4 bases and J by 1 base, with 11 bases between the two germline ends. The CDR3 consists of 14 residues. Germline V gene data show CDR1 as SGDLS and CDR2 as YYNGEE. The CDR3 region is CASSPGDGQETQYF. The CDR3 DNA reads TGTGCCAGCAGCCCCGGAGACGGCCAAGAGACCCAGTACTTC.

The chain uses TRBV5-6 and TRBJ1-4; tentatively, D is TRBD1 (6 bases). There are 16 residues in the CDR3. Germline V CDR1 and CDR2: SGHDT, YYEEEE. Trimming took off 2 bases at V and 4 bases at J, with 15 bases between the two ends. The CDR3 region has the DNA TGTGCCAGCAGCTTAGGGGGTGGTGCCTTTAATGAAAAACTGTTTTTT. Protein: CASSLGGGAFNEKLFF.